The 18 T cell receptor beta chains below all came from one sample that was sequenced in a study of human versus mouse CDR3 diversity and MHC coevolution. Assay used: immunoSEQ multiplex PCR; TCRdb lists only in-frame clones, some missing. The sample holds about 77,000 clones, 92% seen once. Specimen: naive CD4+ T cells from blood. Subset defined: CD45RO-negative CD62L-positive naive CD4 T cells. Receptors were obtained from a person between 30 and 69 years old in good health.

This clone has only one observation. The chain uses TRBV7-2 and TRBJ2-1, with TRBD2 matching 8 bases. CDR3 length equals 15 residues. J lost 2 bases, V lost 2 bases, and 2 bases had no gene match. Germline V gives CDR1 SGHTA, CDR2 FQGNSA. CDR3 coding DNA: TGTGCCAGCAGCTTATCGGGGGGGGCCTACAATGAGCAGTTCTTC. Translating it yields CASSLSGGAYNEQFF.

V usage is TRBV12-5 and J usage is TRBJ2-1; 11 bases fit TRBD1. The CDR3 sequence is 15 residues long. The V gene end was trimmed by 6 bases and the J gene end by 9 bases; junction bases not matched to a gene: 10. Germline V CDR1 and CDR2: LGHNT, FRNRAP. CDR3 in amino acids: CASGTGTGGVREQFF. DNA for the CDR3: TGTGCTAGTGGCACCGGGACAGGGGGTGTTCGTGAGCAGTTCTTC.

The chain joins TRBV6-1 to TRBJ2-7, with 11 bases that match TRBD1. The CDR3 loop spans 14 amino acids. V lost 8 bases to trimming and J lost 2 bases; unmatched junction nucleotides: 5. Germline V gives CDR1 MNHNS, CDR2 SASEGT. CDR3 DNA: TGTGCCAGCGTCGGGACAGGGGGTCCCTACGAGCAGTACTTC. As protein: CASVGTGGPYEQYF.

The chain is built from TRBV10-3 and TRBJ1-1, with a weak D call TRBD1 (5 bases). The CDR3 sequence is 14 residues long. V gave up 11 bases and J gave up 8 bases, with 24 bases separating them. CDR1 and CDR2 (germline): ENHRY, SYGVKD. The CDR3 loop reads CAATPGAGTNEAFF. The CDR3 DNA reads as TGTGCCGCGACTCCTGGGGCAGGGACTAACGAAGCTTTCTTT.

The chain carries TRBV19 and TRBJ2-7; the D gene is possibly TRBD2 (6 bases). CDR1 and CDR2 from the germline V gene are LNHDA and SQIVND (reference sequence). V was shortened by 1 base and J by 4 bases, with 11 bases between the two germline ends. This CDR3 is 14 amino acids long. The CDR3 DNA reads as TGTGCCAGTAGTATAGGGGGAGGAGGGTACGAGCAGTACTTC. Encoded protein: CASSIGGGGYEQYF.

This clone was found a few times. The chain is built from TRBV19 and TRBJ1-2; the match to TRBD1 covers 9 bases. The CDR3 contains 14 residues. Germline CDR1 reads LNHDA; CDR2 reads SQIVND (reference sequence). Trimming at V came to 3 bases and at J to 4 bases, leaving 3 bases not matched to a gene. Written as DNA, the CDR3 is TGTGCCAGTAGTATGGACAGGGGACTCTATGGCTACACCTTC. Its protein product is CASSMDRGLYGYTF.

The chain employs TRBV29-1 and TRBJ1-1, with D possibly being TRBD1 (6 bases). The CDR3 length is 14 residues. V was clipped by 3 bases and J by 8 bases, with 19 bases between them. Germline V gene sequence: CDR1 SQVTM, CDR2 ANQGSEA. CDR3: CSVDFLVGAPEAFF. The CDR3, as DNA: TGCAGCGTTGATTTCCTCGTGGGGGCCCCCGAAGCTTTCTTT.

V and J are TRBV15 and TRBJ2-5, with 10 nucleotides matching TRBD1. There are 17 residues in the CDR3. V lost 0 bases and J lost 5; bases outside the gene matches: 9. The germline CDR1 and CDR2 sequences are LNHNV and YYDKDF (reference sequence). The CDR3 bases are TGTGCCACCAGCAGAGATCGGGCGGGGACAGGGGAGGAGACCCAGTACTTC. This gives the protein CATSRDRAGTGEETQYF.

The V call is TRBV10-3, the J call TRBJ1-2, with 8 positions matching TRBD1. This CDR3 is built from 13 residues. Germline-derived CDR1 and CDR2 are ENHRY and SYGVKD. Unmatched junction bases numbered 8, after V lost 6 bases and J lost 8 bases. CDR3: CAIRPGQEQGYTF. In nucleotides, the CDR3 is TGTGCCATCAGGCCGGGACAGGAGCAGGGCTACACCTTC.

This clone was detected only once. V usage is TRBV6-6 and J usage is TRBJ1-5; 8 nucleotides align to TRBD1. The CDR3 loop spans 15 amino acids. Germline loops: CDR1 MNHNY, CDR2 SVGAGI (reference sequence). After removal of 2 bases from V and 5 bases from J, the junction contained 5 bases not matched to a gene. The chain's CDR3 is CASSYVGRGHQPQHF. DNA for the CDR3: TGTGCCAGCAGTTACGTGGGCAGGGGGCATCAGCCCCAGCATTTT.

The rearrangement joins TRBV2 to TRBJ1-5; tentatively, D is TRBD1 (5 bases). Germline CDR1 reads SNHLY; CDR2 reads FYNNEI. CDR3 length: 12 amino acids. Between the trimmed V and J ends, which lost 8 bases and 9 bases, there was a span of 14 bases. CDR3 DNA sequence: TGTGCCAGCTTGGGGCTTGTGGGGCCCCAGCATTTT. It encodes CASLGLVGPQHF.

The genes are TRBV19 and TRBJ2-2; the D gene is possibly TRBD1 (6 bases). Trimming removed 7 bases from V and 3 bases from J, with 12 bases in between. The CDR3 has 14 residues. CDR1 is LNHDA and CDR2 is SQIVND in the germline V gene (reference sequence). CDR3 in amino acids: CASKIEGDTGELFF. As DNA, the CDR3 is TGTGCCAGTAAGATTGAGGGGGACACCGGGGAGCTGTTTTTT. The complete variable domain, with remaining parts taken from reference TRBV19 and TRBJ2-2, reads DGGITQSPKYLFRKEGQNVTLSCEQNLNHDAMYWYRQDPGQGLRLIYYSQIVNDFQKGDIAEGYSVSREKKESFPLTVTSAQKNPTAFYLCASKIEGDTGELFFGEGSRLTVL.

CDR3 residues: CAISRGTGTSGTDEQFF. CDR3 nucleotides: TGTGCCATCAGTAGGGGGACCGGGACTAGCGGGACGGATGAGCAGTTCTTC. V usage is TRBV10-3 and J usage is TRBJ2-1, with TRBD2 matching 13 bases. The V segment lost 5 bases and the J segment 8 bases; nucleotides outside the gene matches: 12. CDR1 and CDR2 from the germline V gene are ENHRY and SYGVKD. The CDR3 covers 17 residues.

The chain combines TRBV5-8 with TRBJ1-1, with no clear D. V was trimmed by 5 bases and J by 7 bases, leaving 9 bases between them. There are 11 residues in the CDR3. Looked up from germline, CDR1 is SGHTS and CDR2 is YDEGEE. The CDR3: CASSGEGEAFF. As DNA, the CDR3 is TGTGCCAGCAGTGGGGAGGGTGAAGCTTTCTTT.

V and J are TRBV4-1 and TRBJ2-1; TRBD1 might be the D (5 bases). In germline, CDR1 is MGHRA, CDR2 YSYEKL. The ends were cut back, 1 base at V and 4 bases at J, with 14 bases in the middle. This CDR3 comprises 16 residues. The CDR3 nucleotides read TGCGCCAGCAGCCAAGTTGGCGCCAGGGTTTACAATGAGCAGTTCTTC. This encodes CASSQVGARVYNEQFF.

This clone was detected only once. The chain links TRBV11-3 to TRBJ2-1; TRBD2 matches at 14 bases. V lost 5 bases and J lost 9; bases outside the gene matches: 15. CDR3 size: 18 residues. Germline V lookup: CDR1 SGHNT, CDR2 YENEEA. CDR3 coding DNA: TGTGCCAGCAGCAGGCACATTGTGGGGACTAGCGGGAGTATTGAGCAGTTCTTC. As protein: CASSRHIVGTSGSIEQFF. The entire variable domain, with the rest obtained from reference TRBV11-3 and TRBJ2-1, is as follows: EAGVVQSPRYKIIEKKQPVAFWCNPISGHNTLYWYLQNLGQGPELLIRYENEEAVDDSQLPKDRFSAERLKGVDSTLKIQPAELGDSAVYLCASSRHIVGTSGSIEQFFGPGTRLTVL.

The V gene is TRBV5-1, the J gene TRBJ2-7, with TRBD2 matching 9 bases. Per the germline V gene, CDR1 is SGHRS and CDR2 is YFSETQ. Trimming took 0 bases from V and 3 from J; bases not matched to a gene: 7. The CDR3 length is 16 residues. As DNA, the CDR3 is TGCGCCAGCAGCTTGGAGGGCGGGAGGGCCGGCTACGAGCAGTACTTC. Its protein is CASSLEGGRAGYEQYF.

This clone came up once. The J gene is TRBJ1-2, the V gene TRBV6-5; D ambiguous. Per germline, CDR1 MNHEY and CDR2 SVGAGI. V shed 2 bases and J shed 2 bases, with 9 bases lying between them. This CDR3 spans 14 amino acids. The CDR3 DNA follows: TGTGCCAGCAGTTACCCCGCGGGGAACTATGGCTACACCTTC. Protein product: CASSYPAGNYGYTF.